This T cell receptor (beta chain) was captured by sequencing in a study of T-cell reconstitution after alpha-beta-depleted transplantation in children. Concerning this clonotype: What it binds is not known.

Study observations and caveats: Newly generated T cells supplied most T-cell counts and diversity one year post-transplant. Elevated TCRbeta diversity at day 60 was traced, in some patients, to surviving recipient T cells and thymic progenitors.

The authors prepared the TCRbeta library with unique molecular identifiers. One entry per CDR3 protein, called by TCRdb with MiXCR from the PCR reads. The sample holds 90,000 to 120,000 distinct CDR3 sequences, about 6.4% seen once. The receptor comes from a male patient aged 2 to 10 who had a stem cell transplant for acute lymphoblastic leukemia, so the T cells may come from the graft donor. This sample comprised PBMCs, mostly from graft donor cells, obtained 360 days after TCRalphabeta/CD19-depleted stem cell transplant.

The CDR3 DNA follows: TGTGCCAGCAGCCGTGGACTAGCGGGGACTAGCACAGATACGCAGTATTTT. Protein sequence: CASSRGLAGTSTDTQYF. The rearrangement links TRBV14 to TRBJ2-3; 12 nucleotides match TRBD2. With 4 bases clipped from V and 0 bases from J, the junction kept 5 bases outside the gene matches. This CDR3 has 17 residues. Germline V gives CDR1 SGHDN, CDR2 FVKESK.